This TCR beta chain emerged from a study of Ad26.COV2.S vaccination and SARS-CoV-2 variants. Specified treatment: around 19 received Ad26.COV2.S at low or high dose, single or two shots; 5 received placebo; per-sample allocation not given. The samples date from day 63 after the first vaccine or placebo injection. Sequencing used immunoSEQ multiplex PCR; TCRdb keeps in-frame clones, though not all of them. Found here are under 600,000 clones, roughly nine tenths of them singletons; the top ten hold 1.5% to 2%. This CDR3 has 14 residues. The V gene's germline CDR1 is MNHNS and CDR2 SASEGT. The V end was cut by 2 bases, the J end by 7 bases, with 14 bases between.

This specimen was peripheral blood, taken in a trial of Ad26.COV2.S vaccine versus placebo. The sequence was collected from a person between 18 and 65 years old who received the Ad26.COV2.S COVID-19 vaccine or a placebo. The V and J genes are TRBV6-1 and TRBJ2-5, with D perhaps matching TRBD1 (6 bases). The DNA for the CDR3 is TGTGCCAGCAGTGAAACAGGGAATTGGGGGACCCAGTACTTC. Translating it yields CASSETGNWGTQYF.